This T cell receptor (beta chain) was sequenced for a study of cytomegalovirus exposure and HLA in healthy donors. In the PCR, 60 Vbeta and 13 Jbeta primers were used. Generated by immunoSEQ multiplex PCR, the TCRdb table keeps only in-frame clones and is missing some. This sample carries about 160,000 clones, roughly 73% of them seen once, and the ten largest clones take more than 1.1%. Study-level results: Most TCR sequences showed up rarely, but some public TCRs showed up in many donors.

This clone was seen a handful of times. Its specificity is not known. The sample consisted of PBMCs. The source of this sequence is a woman aged 25 to 39 in good health and CMV-seronegative.

The CDR3 protein is CASNGQGEGRTEAFF. The DNA of the CDR3 is TGTGCCAGTAACGGACAGGGGGAAGGTAGAACTGAAGCTTTCTTT. This rearrangement joins TRBV19 to TRBJ1-1; 10 bases align to TRBD1. The CDR3 extends over 15 amino acids. J was trimmed by 5 bases and V by 7 bases; bases with no gene match: 10. Looked up from germline, CDR1 is LNHDA and CDR2 is SQIVND (reference sequence). Complete variable domain (other parts from reference TRBV19 and TRBJ1-1): DGGITQSPKYLFRKEGQNVTLSCEQNLNHDAMYWYRQDPGQGLRLIYYSQIVNDFQKGDIAEGYSVSREKKESFPLTVTSAQKNPTAFYLCASNGQGEGRTEAFFGQGTRLTVV.